What follows describes a single T cell receptor (beta chain). Its antigen is not known. The library came from three nested PCR rounds adapted from ARM-PCR protocols. Each CDR3 protein is one row after TCRdb ran MiXCR on the multiplex PCR reads. Of roughly 120,000 distinct CDR3 sequences listed, approximately 80% are singletons. The data are from a study of tumor and adjacent non-tumor tissue in lung cancer. The overall study: Each sample yielded approximately 4.2 million productive TCRbeta reads on average. Study results and caveats: Higher tumor TCR diversity was associated with shorter survival. Significantly higher TCR diversity was found in tumor than normal lung.

No cell sorting was done before RNA was extracted from the tissue. Germline lookup yields CDR1 SGHAT and CDR2 FQDESV (reference sequence). CDR3 length: 13 amino acids. With V trimmed by 7 bases and J by 9 bases, 9 bases remained unmatched. What was sequenced was lung tumor tissue. V usage is TRBV11-1 and J usage is TRBJ2-5, with 9 positions matching TRBD2. The clonotype originates from a man aged 65 to 79 with non-small cell lung cancer. The DNA of the CDR3 is TGTGCCAGCATGTTAGTGCGGGGGGGATCCCAGTACTTC. Amino acid sequence: CASMLVRGGSQYF.